The sequence of this T cell receptor (beta chain) was determined in a study of T-cell reconstitution after alpha-beta-depleted transplantation in children. General study points: Certain patients had high TCRbeta diversity at day 60, and it came from recipient T cells and thymic progenitors that survived. Reports say that about two months after transplant, the alpha-beta T cells came out of several hundred graft clones that had expanded. Newly made T cells mostly supplied T-cell counts and diversity one year after transplant.

Between the trimmed V and J ends, which lost 5 bases and 2 bases, there was a span of 7 bases. Germline V lookup: CDR1 SEHNR, CDR2 FQNEAQ (reference sequence). CDR3 length: 13 amino acids. This clonotype appeared many times. Its antigen remains unidentified. Using unique molecular identifiers, the investigators prepared the TCRbeta library. TCRdb re-called the PCR reads through MiXCR, storing one row per CDR3 protein. This repertoire shows around 270,000 distinct CDR3 sequences, over 9% found once; its top ten account for 7.5%. The source was PBMCs, collected before TCRalphabeta/CD19-depleted stem cell transplant. This sequence originates from a boy under two years old with acute myeloid leukemia, due to receive a stem cell transplant. The chain employs TRBV7-9 and TRBJ1-5; D is undetermined. This CDR3 is CASSARGNQPQHF. The DNA of the CDR3 is TGTGCCAGCAGCGCCCGGGGCAATCAGCCCCAGCATTTT.